The rows below give T cell receptor beta chains drawn from one sample of a study of blood T cell repertoires in COVID-19. Assay used: immunoSEQ multiplex PCR; TCRdb lists only in-frame clones, some missing. The sample records over 350,000 clones, around 89% being singletons. Material: peripheral blood. The receptors were gathered from a woman aged 25 to 45 with acute or convalescent COVID-19. Both conserved end residues are part of each CDR3. The order of the fields is clone size, V gene, D gene, J gene, CDR3 protein, CDR3 DNA. The D gene is left open where the match is weak. Expanded clones are given a class, and other clones once, few, many or no size at all.

clone_size: .
v_call: TRBV6-2/TRBV6-3
d_call: TRBD1
j_call: TRBJ1-2
cdr3_aa: CASSFLGQGYGYTF
cdr3_nt: TGTGCCAGCAGTTTCCTCGGACAGGGCTATGGCTACACCTTC

clone_size: .
v_call: TRBV6-5
d_call: TRBD1
j_call: TRBJ2-3
cdr3_aa: CASRRDRGYTDTQYF
cdr3_nt: TGTGCCAGCAGACGCGACAGGGGCTACACAGATACGCAGTATTTT

clone_size: .
v_call: TRBV28
d_call: .
j_call: TRBJ2-2
cdr3_aa: CASSRYRAGATGELFF
cdr3_nt: TGTGCCAGCAGTCGATACAGGGCTGGGGCGACCGGGGAGCTGTTTTTT

clone_size: .
v_call: TRBV29-1
d_call: .
j_call: TRBJ1-3
cdr3_aa: CSALEGNTIYF
cdr3_nt: TGCAGCGCCCTGGAGGGAAACACCATATATTTT

clone_size: .
v_call: TRBV7-9
d_call: TRBD1
j_call: TRBJ2-7
cdr3_aa: CASSHPGTGNSYEQYF
cdr3_nt: TGTGCCAGCAGCCACCCCGGGACAGGGAATTCCTACGAGCAGTACTTC

clone_size: .
v_call: TRBV4-1
d_call: .
j_call: TRBJ2-4
cdr3_aa: CASSQGGATSTKNIQYF
cdr3_nt: TGCGCCAGCAGCCAAGGAGGGGCCACTAGCACCAAAAACATTCAGTACTTC

clone_size: .
v_call: TRBV6-5
d_call: .
j_call: TRBJ1-2
cdr3_aa: CASSYGGVGGYTF
cdr3_nt: TGTGCCAGCAGTTACGGGGGGGTTGGTGGCTACACCTTC

clone_size: .
v_call: TRBV7-9
d_call: TRBD1
j_call: TRBJ1-3
cdr3_aa: CASSLPQGLGGNTIYF
cdr3_nt: TGTGCCAGCAGCTTACCACAGGGGCTTGGCGGAAACACCATATATTTT

clone_size: .
v_call: TRBV11-2
d_call: TRBD1
j_call: TRBJ2-3
cdr3_aa: CASSLGQGPTDTQYF
cdr3_nt: TGTGCCAGCAGCTTGGGACAGGGACCCACAGATACGCAGTATTTT

clone_size: .
v_call: TRBV6-1
d_call: TRBD1
j_call: TRBJ1-6
cdr3_aa: CASSEYRGGNNSPLHF
cdr3_nt: TGTGCCAGCAGTGAATACAGGGGCGGAAATAATTCACCCCTCCACTTT

clone_size: .
v_call: TRBV6-1
d_call: TRBD1
j_call: TRBJ2-7
cdr3_aa: CASSEWTGTYEQYF
cdr3_nt: TGTGCCAGCAGTGAATGGACAGGGACTTACGAGCAGTACTTC

clone_size: .
v_call: TRBV7-8
d_call: TRBD1
j_call: TRBJ1-5
cdr3_aa: CASSKGTGNQPQHF
cdr3_nt: TGTGCCAGCAGCAAGGGGACAGGCAATCAGCCCCAGCATTTT

clone_size: .
v_call: TRBV5-1
d_call: .
j_call: TRBJ2-7
cdr3_aa: CASSLEAGLSYEQYF
cdr3_nt: TGCGCCAGCAGCTTGGAGGCGGGTCTCTCCTACGAGCAGTACTTC

clone_size: .
v_call: TRBV28
d_call: TRBD1
j_call: TRBJ2-3
cdr3_aa: CASSSTKLTGQGDFTQYF
cdr3_nt: TGTGCCAGCAGTTCCACAAAACTAACGGGACAGGGTGACTTTACGCAGTATTTT

clone_size: .
v_call: TRBV30
d_call: TRBD2
j_call: TRBJ2-1
cdr3_aa: CAWSVIRAGGISGLVVDEQFF
cdr3_nt: TGTGCCTGGAGTGTTATCCGAGCGGGGGGAATTTCGGGTCTAGTTGTGGATGAGCAGTTCTTC

clone_size: .
v_call: TRBV5-4
d_call: .
j_call: TRBJ1-6
cdr3_aa: CASSYRETNSPLHF
cdr3_nt: TGTGCCAGCAGCTACAGGGAAACTAATTCACCCCTCCACTTT

clone_size: .
v_call: TRBV7-3
d_call: .
j_call: TRBJ2-1
cdr3_aa: CASSVGLSYNEQFF
cdr3_nt: TGTGCCAGCAGCGTGGGACTCTCATACAATGAGCAGTTCTTC

clone_size: .
v_call: TRBV3-1/TRBV3-2
d_call: TRBD2
j_call: TRBJ2-1
cdr3_aa: CASSHRAGGPSGDEQFF
cdr3_nt: TGTGCCAGCAGCCACAGAGCGGGGGGGCCTTCAGGCGATGAGCAGTTCTTC

clone_size: .
v_call: TRBV28
d_call: TRBD2
j_call: TRBJ2-1
cdr3_aa: CASSMAGGRRSSEQFF
cdr3_nt: TGTGCCAGCAGTATGGCGGGGGGCCGACGGTCGTCCGAGCAGTTCTTC

clone_size: few
v_call: TRBV6-2/TRBV6-3
d_call: .
j_call: TRBJ2-2
cdr3_aa: CASSSGTATGELFF
cdr3_nt: TGTGCCAGCAGCTCCGGGACTGCCACCGGGGAGCTGTTTTTT

clone_size: once
v_call: TRBV5-4
d_call: .
j_call: TRBJ1-2
cdr3_aa: CASSPPLGGRRYGYTF
cdr3_nt: TGTGCCAGCAGCCCTCCTTTGGGCGGGCGTCGGTATGGCTACACCTTC

clone_size: .
v_call: TRBV7-9
d_call: .
j_call: TRBJ2-5
cdr3_aa: CASSLQGGYQETQYF
cdr3_nt: TGTGCCAGCAGCCTACAGGGGGGGTACCAAGAGACCCAGTACTTC

clone_size: .
v_call: TRBV7-2
d_call: TRBD1
j_call: TRBJ1-5
cdr3_aa: CASSEGQFSNQPQHF
cdr3_nt: TGTGCCAGCAGCGAGGGACAGTTTAGCAATCAGCCCCAGCATTTT

clone_size: few
v_call: TRBV15
d_call: TRBD1
j_call: TRBJ1-3
cdr3_aa: CATSRDWTGGYSGNTIYF
cdr3_nt: TGTGCCACCAGCAGAGATTGGACAGGGGGATACTCTGGAAACACCATATATTTT